Listed here are 5 T cell receptor beta chains from one sample, sequenced in a study of cytomegalovirus exposure and HLA in healthy donors. TCRdb's table, derived via immunoSEQ multiplex PCR, lists solely in-frame clones and lacks some. The top ten clones hold 1.1% of a sample with over 85,000 clones, approximately 94% of them seen once. The sample comprised PBMCs. Receptors were obtained from a woman in her thirties in good health and CMV-seropositive.

The table lists this clone with a count of one. V gene TRBV4-2 combines with J gene TRBJ1-5; a possible D gene is TRBD1 (6 bases). The V end lost 1 base, the J end lost 3 bases, and 10 bases lay between the germline ends. The CDR3 has 15 amino acids. Germline CDR1 reads LGHNA; CDR2 reads YNFKEQ. CDR3 in amino acids: CASSQVGDTNQPQHF. DNA for the CDR3: TGTGCCAGCAGCCAAGTCGGGGACACCAATCAGCCCCAGCATTTT.

The chain combines TRBV7-9 with TRBJ2-3; 9 bases fit TRBD1. V was pared by 6 bases and J by 3 bases, with 7 bases of the junction left unmatched. Germline V gives CDR1 SEHNR, CDR2 FQNEAQ (reference sequence). The CDR3 is 15 amino acids. The CDR3 DNA sequence: TGTGCCAGCAGGCAGACAGGGGGTCTAACAGATACGCAGTATTTT. It is translated as CASRQTGGLTDTQYF. Full variable domain (outside the CDR3, taken from reference TRBV7-9 and TRBJ2-3): DTGVSQNPRHKITKRGQNVTFRCDPISEHNRLYWYRQTLGQGPEFLTYFQNEAQLEKSRLLSDRFSAERPKGSFSTLEIQRTEQGDSAMYLCASRQTGGLTDTQYFGPGTRLTVL.

CDR3 region: CASSFGMQGPSTDTQYF. Written as DNA, the CDR3 is TGCGCCAGCAGCTTCGGGATGCAGGGGCCCAGCACAGATACGCAGTATTTT. The rearrangement uses TRBV5-1 and TRBJ2-3; possibly TRBD1 for D (6 bases). The CDR3 consists of 17 residues. Germline V lookup: CDR1 SGHRS, CDR2 YFSETQ. V gave up 2 bases and J gave up 0 bases, with 16 bases separating them.

The chain has TRBV29-1 and TRBJ2-3; 8 nucleotides line up with TRBD1. The ends lost 4 bases at V and 11 bases at J; junction bases unmatched: 2. Germline V gene sequence: CDR1 SQVTM, CDR2 ANQGSEA. CDR3 length: 10 residues. The CDR3 loop is CSVADRVQYF. The CDR3, as DNA: TGCAGCGTTGCGGACAGGGTGCAGTATTTT.

J is TRBJ2-2 and V is TRBV5-1; 9 bases match TRBD1. With 4 bases clipped from V and 4 bases from J, the junction kept 5 bases outside the gene matches. The germline V gene encodes CDR1 SGHRS and CDR2 YFSETQ. CDR3 length equals 15 residues. The chain's CDR3 is CASSLRTGATGELFF. The CDR3 DNA sequence: TGCGCCAGCAGCCTACGGACAGGGGCCACCGGGGAGCTGTTTTTT.